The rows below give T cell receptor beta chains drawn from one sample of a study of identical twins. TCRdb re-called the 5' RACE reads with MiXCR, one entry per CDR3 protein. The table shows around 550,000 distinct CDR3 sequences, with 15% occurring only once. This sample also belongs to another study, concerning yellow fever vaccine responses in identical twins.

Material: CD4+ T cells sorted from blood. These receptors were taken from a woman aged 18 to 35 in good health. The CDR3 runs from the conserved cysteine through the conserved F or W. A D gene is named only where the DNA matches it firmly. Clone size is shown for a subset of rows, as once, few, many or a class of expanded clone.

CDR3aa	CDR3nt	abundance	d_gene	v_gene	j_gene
CASSAGDRENYNEQFF	TGTGCCAGCAGCGCAGGGGACAGGGAAAACTACAATGAGCAGTTCTTC	.	TRBD1	TRBV7-8	TRBJ2-1
CASSPGPSTDTQYF	TGTGCCAGCAGCCCGGGACCGTCCACAGATACGCAGTATTTT	many	.	TRBV11-2	TRBJ2-3
CATSPEIASSGANVLTF	TGTGCCACCAGCCCAGAAATAGCGAGCTCTGGGGCCAACGTCCTGACTTTC	.	.	TRBV15	TRBJ2-6
CASSREAGGEQFF	TGTGCCAGCTCACGGGAGGCGGGTGGCGAGCAGTTCTTC	.	TRBD2	TRBV6-1	TRBJ2-1
CASSLAGLMGELFF	TGTGCCAGCAGCTTAGCCGGGCTGATGGGGGAGCTGTTTTTT	few	.	TRBV7-2	TRBJ2-2
CASSHRTSGDTGELFF	TGTGCCAGCAGCCACAGGACTAGCGGGGACACCGGGGAGCTGTTTTTT	.	TRBD2	TRBV7-9	TRBJ2-2
CASRGEQYGEQFF	TGTGCCAGCAGGGGCGAACAGTACGGTGAGCAGTTCTTC	few	.	TRBV12-3/TRBV12-4	TRBJ2-1
CASSEAQSYGYTF	TGTGCCAGCAGCGAGGCACAGTCCTATGGCTACACCTTC	few	.	TRBV2	TRBJ1-2
CATSRVGDRNNEQFF	TGTGCCACCAGCAGAGTGGGGGACAGGAATAATGAGCAGTTCTTC	.	TRBD1	TRBV15	TRBJ2-1
CATSARVSGRAHEQFF	TGTGCCACCAGTGCCCGAGTCTCCGGGAGGGCCCATGAGCAGTTCTTC	few	TRBD2	TRBV24-1	TRBJ2-1
CSARRIQDYNSPLHF	TGCAGTGCTAGGCGGATACAGGATTATAATTCACCCCTCCACTTT	few	.	TRBV20-1	TRBJ1-6
CASSYLGTGVWCEQYF	TGTGCCAGCAGTTATTTAGGGACAGGGGTTTGGTGCGAGCAGTACTTC	.	TRBD1	TRBV6-2/TRBV6-3	TRBJ2-7
CASSQQGALRGNEQFF	TGCGCCAGCAGCCAACAGGGGGCTCTTAGAGGCAATGAGCAGTTCTTC	.	TRBD1	TRBV5-1	TRBJ2-1
CASSLGVGSSNQPQHF	TGTGCCAGCAGCTTAGGGGTGGGGTCAAGCAATCAGCCCCAGCATTTT	.	.	TRBV7-9	TRBJ1-5
CASSVNRGGPTGELFF	TGTGCCAGCAGTGTGAATCGGGGGGGGCCAACCGGGGAGCTGTTTTTT	few	TRBD2	TRBV25-1	TRBJ2-2
CASSQQGGDTEAFF	TGTGCCAGCAGTCAACAGGGTGGGGACACTGAAGCTTTCTTT	.	.	TRBV27	TRBJ1-1
CASTGAYEQYF	TGCGCCAGCACAGGGGCCTACGAGCAGTACTTC	few	.	TRBV5-1	TRBJ2-7
CASSKDRGGSTDTQYF	TGTGCCAGCAGTAAGGACAGGGGGGGGAGCACAGATACGCAGTATTTT	few	TRBD1	TRBV25-1	TRBJ2-3
CATSRVSSRNTGELFF	TGTGCCACCAGCAGAGTGTCTAGCAGAAACACCGGGGAGCTGTTTTTT	few	.	TRBV15	TRBJ2-2
CASSAVAGGADTQYF	TGTGCCAGCAGCGCCGTAGCGGGAGGGGCAGATACGCAGTATTTT	.	TRBD2	TRBV7-7	TRBJ2-3
CSARDFLTGGPDTQYF	TGCAGTGCTAGAGATTTTTTGACAGGGGGACCAGATACGCAGTATTTT	.	TRBD1	TRBV20-1	TRBJ2-3
CASSTTGKQPQHF	TGTGCCAGCAGCACGACAGGGAAACAGCCCCAGCATTTT	few	TRBD1	TRBV7-2	TRBJ1-5
CASSTGSYNEQFF	TGTGCCAGCAGCACTGGGAGTTATAATGAGCAGTTCTTC	many	.	TRBV7-9	TRBJ2-1
CSAPGTVNSPLHF	TGCAGTGCTCCGGGGACAGTAAATTCACCCCTCCACTTT	few	TRBD1	TRBV20-1	TRBJ1-6
CASSSTPGLGGDTQYF	TGTGCCAGCAGCTCAACACCGGGACTAGGCGGAGATACGCAGTATTTT	many	TRBD2	TRBV7-3	TRBJ2-3
CAISESGGMSSYEQYF	TGTGCCATCAGTGAGTCGGGCGGGATGAGCTCCTACGAGCAGTACTTC	few	.	TRBV10-3	TRBJ2-7
CASSTRGRGGYTF	TGTGCCAGCAGTACTAGGGGGCGCGGTGGCTACACCTTC	few	TRBD1	TRBV12-3/TRBV12-4	TRBJ1-2
CASSRQSYQETLYF	TGTGCCAGCAGCCGACAGTCATACCAAGAGACCCTGTACTTC	once	.	TRBV11-1	TRBJ2-5